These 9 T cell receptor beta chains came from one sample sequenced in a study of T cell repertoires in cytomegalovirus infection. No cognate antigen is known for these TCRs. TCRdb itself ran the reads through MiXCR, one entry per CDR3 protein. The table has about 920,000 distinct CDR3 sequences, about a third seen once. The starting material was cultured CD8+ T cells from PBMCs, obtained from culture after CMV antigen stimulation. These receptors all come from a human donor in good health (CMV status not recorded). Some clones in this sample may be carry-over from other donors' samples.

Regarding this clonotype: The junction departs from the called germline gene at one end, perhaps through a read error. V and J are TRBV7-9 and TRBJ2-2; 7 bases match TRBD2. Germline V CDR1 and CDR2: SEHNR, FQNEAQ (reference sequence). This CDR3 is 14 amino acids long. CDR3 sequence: CGFGASGYTEELFF. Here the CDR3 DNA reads TGTGGATTTGGGGCTAGCGGATACACCGAGGAGCTGTTTTTT.

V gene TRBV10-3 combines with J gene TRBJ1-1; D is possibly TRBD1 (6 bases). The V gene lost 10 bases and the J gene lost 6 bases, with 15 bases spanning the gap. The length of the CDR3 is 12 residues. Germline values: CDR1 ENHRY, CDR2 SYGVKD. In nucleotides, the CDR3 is TGTGCCAGCATGGCGGGGGGCTCTGAAGCTTTCTTT. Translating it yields CASMAGGSEAFF.

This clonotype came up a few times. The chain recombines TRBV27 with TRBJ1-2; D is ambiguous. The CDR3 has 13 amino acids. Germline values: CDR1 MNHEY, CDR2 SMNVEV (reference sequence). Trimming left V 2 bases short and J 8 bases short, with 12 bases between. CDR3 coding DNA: TGTGCCAGCAGTTTAGACGGCCTAGGGGGCTACACCTTC. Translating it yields CASSLDGLGGYTF.

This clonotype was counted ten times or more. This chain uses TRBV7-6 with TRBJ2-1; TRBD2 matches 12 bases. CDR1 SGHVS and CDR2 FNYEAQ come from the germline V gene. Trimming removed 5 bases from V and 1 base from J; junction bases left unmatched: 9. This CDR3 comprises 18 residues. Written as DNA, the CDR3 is TGTGCCAGCAGCCAGCTAGCGGGGGGGCCGAAATCCTACAATGAGCAGTTCTTC. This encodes CASSQLAGGPKSYNEQFF. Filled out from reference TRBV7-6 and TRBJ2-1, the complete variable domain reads GAGVSQSPRYKVTKRGQDVALRCDPISGHVSLYWYRQALGQGPEFLTYFNYEAQQDKSGLPNDRFSAERPEGSISTLTIQRTEQRDSAMYRCASSQLAGGPKSYNEQFFGPGTRLTVL.

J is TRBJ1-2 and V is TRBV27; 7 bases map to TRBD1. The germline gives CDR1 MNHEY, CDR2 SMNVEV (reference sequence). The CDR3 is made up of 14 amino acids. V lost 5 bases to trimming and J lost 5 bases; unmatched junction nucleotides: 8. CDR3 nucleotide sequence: TGTGCCAGCAGTCCTTGGGACAGTTCTTATGGCTACACCTTC. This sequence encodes CASSPWDSSYGYTF.

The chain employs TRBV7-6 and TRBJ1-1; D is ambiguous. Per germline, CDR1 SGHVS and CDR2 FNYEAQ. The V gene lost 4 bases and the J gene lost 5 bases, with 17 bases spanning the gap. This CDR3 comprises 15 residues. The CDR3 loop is CASSSDPGIGTEAFF. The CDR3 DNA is TGTGCCAGCAGCTCCGATCCCGGGATAGGGACTGAAGCTTTCTTT.

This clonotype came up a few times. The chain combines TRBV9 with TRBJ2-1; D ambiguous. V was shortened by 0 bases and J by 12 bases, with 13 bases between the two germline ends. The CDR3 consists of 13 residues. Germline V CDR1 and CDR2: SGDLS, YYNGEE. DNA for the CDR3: TGTGCCAGCAGCGTAGAGGATAAATGGTCGCAGTTCTTC. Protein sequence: CASSVEDKWSQFF.

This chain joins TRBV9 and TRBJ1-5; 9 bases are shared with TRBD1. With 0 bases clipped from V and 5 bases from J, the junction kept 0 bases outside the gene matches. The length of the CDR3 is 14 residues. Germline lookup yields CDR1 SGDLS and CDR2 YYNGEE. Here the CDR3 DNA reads TGTGCCAGCAGCGTAGGGGACAGGGATCAGCCCCAGCATTTT. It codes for CASSVGDRDQPQHF.

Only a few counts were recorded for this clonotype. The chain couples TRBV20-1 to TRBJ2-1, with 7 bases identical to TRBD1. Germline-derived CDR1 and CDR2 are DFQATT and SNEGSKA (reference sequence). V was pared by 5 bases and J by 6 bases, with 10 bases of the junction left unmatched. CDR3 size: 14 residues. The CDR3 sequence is CSAPNRGQGNEQFF. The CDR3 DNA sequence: TGCAGTGCTCCGAACAGGGGCCAGGGCAATGAGCAGTTCTTC.